This TCR beta chain derives from a study of blood T cells in healthy people across ages. In the study overall: With template switching, about one barcoded beta molecule was captured per two T cells.

Through a sample-barcoded 5' primer and a J-beta primer mix, a second PCR was run for roughly 7 to 11 cycles. Every molecule of cDNA carried a tag from a template-switch adaptor with 12 random nucleotides. TCRdb re-derived calls from the 5' RACE reads in MiXCR, one entry per CDR3 protein. The sample holds some 1,500,000 distinct CDR3 sequences, roughly 43% seen once. The V end lost 6 bases, the J end lost 4 bases, and 12 bases lay between the germline ends. There are 13 residues in the CDR3. This TCR was sampled from a woman between 18 and 29 years old in good health. Sequenced: blood. The chain has TRBV12-3 or TRBV12-4 and TRBJ2-5; D is perhaps TRBD2 (5 bases). CDR3 nucleotides: TGTGCCAGCAGGGACTCCACGAGAGAGACCCAGTACTTC. Translated: CASRDSTRETQYF.